The 10 T cell receptor beta chains given below trace back to one sample, sequenced in a study of regulatory T cells in long-lasting Graves disease. The sample's time point: newly diagnosed GD, antithyroid drugs for less than 3 months. RNA isolated from PBMCs was used to make the TCR library. Through Arm-PCR of CDR3 regions and iRepertoire HTBI primers, TCR beta libraries were built. In TCRdb, the multiplex PCR reads were re-called with MiXCR into one record per CDR3 protein. The sample has roughly 500,000 distinct CDR3 sequences; roughly 12% are singletons. The same sample was also studied in work on T cells in Graves' hyperthyroidism and ophthalmopathy.

The input for sequencing was peripheral blood mononuclear cells (PBMCs), taken at new diagnosis, from a patient treated with antithyroid drugs. All receptors derive from a man aged 25 to 40 with Graves disease.

This clonotype was seen ten or more times. This chain uses TRBV12-3 or TRBV12-4 with TRBJ1-1; TRBD1 agrees at 9 bases. The V and J ends lost 6 bases and 5 bases, in that order; junction bases with no gene match: 7. The CDR3 has 14 residues. In nucleotides, the CDR3 is TGTGCCAGCAGCTTGGGGACAGGGATGACTGAAGCTTTCTTT. The encoded protein is CASSLGTGMTEAFF.

This rearrangement joins TRBV5-1 to TRBJ2-7; 7 nucleotides line up with TRBD1. With 5 bases clipped from V and 6 bases from J, the junction kept 8 bases outside the gene matches. The V gene's germline CDR1 is SGHRS and CDR2 YFSETQ. There are 13 residues in the CDR3. The CDR3 is CASSYRGGFEQYF. Here the CDR3 DNA reads TGCGCCAGCAGTTACAGGGGCGGGTTCGAGCAGTACTTC.

In its sample, this clonotype was seen many times. The rearrangement joins TRBV7-2 to TRBJ1-5; D gene uncertain. Germline V gene data show CDR1 as SGHTA and CDR2 as FQGNSA. Trimming cost V 2 bases and J 4 bases, with 12 bases left between them. CDR3 length: 15 residues. The CDR3 here is CASSLSWVTNQPQHF. Written as DNA, the CDR3 is TGTGCCAGCAGCTTATCATGGGTTACTAATCAGCCCCAGCATTTT. Full variable domain (outside the CDR3, taken from reference TRBV7-2 and TRBJ1-5): GAGVSQSPSNKVTEKGKDVELRCDPISGHTALYWYRQSLGQGLEFLIYFQGNSAPDKSGLPSDRFSAERTGGSVSTLTIQRTQQEDSAVYLCASSLSWVTNQPQHFGDGTRLSIL.

V gene TRBV6-2 or TRBV6-3 combines with J gene TRBJ2-7, with 8 bases that match TRBD1. The CDR3 extends over 14 amino acids. After removal of 5 bases from V and 5 bases from J, the junction contained 8 bases not matched to a gene. From germline, CDR1 is MNHEY and CDR2 SVGEGT. The CDR3 sequence: CASSQRQGRDEQYF. CDR3 DNA: TGTGCCAGCAGTCAACGACAGGGGCGCGACGAGCAGTACTTC.

The table lists this clonotype with a count of one. This chain connects TRBV5-6 to TRBJ1-6; tentatively, D is TRBD1 (5 bases). The CDR3 is 16 residues long. Trimming cost V 2 bases and J 0 bases, with 9 bases left between them. Per the germline V gene, CDR1 is SGHDT and CDR2 is YYEEEE. This chain's CDR3 is CASSLPGGSYNSPLHF. As DNA, the CDR3 is TGTGCCAGCAGCTTACCTGGGGGCTCCTATAATTCACCCCTCCACTTT.

In its sample, this clonotype was seen once. The rearrangement joins TRBV15 to TRBJ2-4; perhaps D is TRBD1 or TRBD2 (5 bases each). Trimming took 2 bases from V and 11 from J, leaving 10 bases between them. Per the germline V gene, CDR1 is LNHNV and CDR2 is YYDKDF (reference sequence). There are 12 residues in the CDR3. Here the CDR3 reads CATSRSEGFQYF. As DNA, the CDR3 is TGTGCCACCAGCAGATCAGAGGGGTTTCAGTACTTC.

A few counts support this clonotype. The chain is built from TRBV6-2 or TRBV6-3 and TRBJ2-1; D remains unclear. CDR1 and CDR2 (germline): MNHEY, SVGEGT. The CDR3 has 16 residues. V gave up 4 bases and J gave up 0 bases, with 13 bases separating them. The CDR3 nucleotides read TGTGCCAGCAGTTCCCGTCCCCCCTCCTCCTACAATGAGCAGTTCTTC. It codes for CASSSRPPSSYNEQFF.

This clonotype was seen at least ten times. The chain joins TRBV11-2 to TRBJ2-7, with 13 bases identical to TRBD2. Germline CDR1 is SGHAT and CDR2 is FQNNGV. This CDR3 has 16 amino acids. The junction had 11 bases not matched to a gene; V was cut back by 6 bases and J by 6 bases. The CDR3 coding sequence is TGTGCCAGCAGATCGGGACTAGCGGGAATCCCCCTCGAGCAGTACTTC. It specifies CASRSGLAGIPLEQYF. Looking up the rest from reference TRBV11-2 and TRBJ2-7 gives the full variable domain: EAGVAQSPRYKIIEKRQSVAFWCNPISGHATLYWYQQILGQGPKLLIQFQNNGVVDDSQLPKDRFSAERLKGVDSTLKIQPAKLEDSAVYLCASRSGLAGIPLEQYFGPGTRLTVT.

The sample holds many counts of this clonotype. The chain joins TRBV6-5 to TRBJ2-1; D gene uncertain. The germline V and J ends were trimmed by 2 bases and 7 bases, with 9 bases remaining between them. The CDR3 runs 13 residues. Germline V gives CDR1 MNHEY, CDR2 SVGAGI. The chain's CDR3 is CASSYLGRNEQFF. The CDR3, as DNA: TGTGCCAGCAGTTACCTAGGAAGGAATGAGCAGTTCTTC.

This clonotype was seen many times. The J gene is TRBJ1-5, the V gene TRBV12-3 or TRBV12-4; maybe TRBD1 (5 bases). Deletions cut 3 bases from V and 6 bases from J, with 9 bases between. This CDR3 contains 13 residues. The CDR3 region has the DNA TGTGCCAGCAGTTTCCGGGGGACTCAGCCCCAGCATTTT. It translates to CASSFRGTQPQHF.